These 30 T cell receptor beta chains came from one sample sequenced in a study of blood T cell repertoires in COVID-19. Assay: immunoSEQ multiplex PCR; the TCRdb copy retains only in-frame clones and omits some. The table records about 80,000 clones, approximately 80% of them present only once. Material: peripheral blood. The receptors were sampled from a woman aged 70-85 years with acute or convalescent COVID-19.

The chain uses TRBV6-1 and TRBJ2-1; D may be TRBD2 (6 bases). CDR3 length: 16 residues. Germline CDR1 MNHNS, CDR2 SASEGT. Trimming took 1 base from V and 9 from J, leaving 19 bases between them. The CDR3 is CASSEDETRLIGEQFF. The CDR3, as DNA: TGTGCCAGCAGTGAAGACGAGACTAGGTTAATTGGTGAGCAGTTCTTC.

The chain links TRBV15 to TRBJ1-5, with 11 positions matching TRBD1. The germline V gene encodes CDR1 LNHNV and CDR2 YYDKDF (reference sequence). The CDR3 extends over 15 amino acids. V shed 5 bases, J shed 6 bases, and the junction held 6 bases outside the gene matches. DNA of the CDR3: TGTGCCACCAGCCCTGGACAGGGGGCTTCTCAGCCCCAGCATTTT. Its translation is CATSPGQGASQPQHF.

The chain links TRBV6-5 to TRBJ1-1; D gene unclear. The CDR3 is made up of 12 amino acids. The germline gives CDR1 MNHEY, CDR2 SVGAGI. V was pared by 10 bases and J by 3 bases, with 12 bases between. CDR3 loop: CATNSLYTEAFF. CDR3 bases: TGTGCCACCAATTCCCTATACACTGAAGCTTTCTTT.

This clone was counted between two and nine times. The J gene is TRBJ2-7, the V gene TRBV7-9; D is possibly TRBD2 (5 bases). Looked up from germline, CDR1 is SEHNR and CDR2 is FQNEAQ (reference sequence). This CDR3 has 14 amino acids. Trimming took off 1 base at V and 3 bases at J, with 10 bases between the two ends. The CDR3 bases are TGTGCCAGCAGCTTAGTAGCGCCAAACTACGAGCAGTACTTC. Its protein product is CASSLVAPNYEQYF.

This CDR3 reads CASSFRVPYGTEAFF. Written as DNA, the CDR3 is TGTGCCAGCAGCTTTAGAGTGCCCTACGGCACTGAAGCTTTCTTT. The chain links TRBV5-6 to TRBJ1-1; D ambiguous. In germline, CDR1 is SGHDT, CDR2 YYEEEE. The CDR3 spans 15 residues. V was pared by 2 bases and J by 4 bases, with 15 bases between.

The CDR3 here is CATSRDGTEETQYF. CDR3 nucleotide sequence: TGTGCCACCAGCAGAGACGGGACAGAAGAGACCCAGTACTTC. The gene calls are TRBV15 and TRBJ2-5, with TRBD1 matching over 7 bases. After removal of 0 bases from V and 3 bases from J, the junction contained 1 base not matched to a gene. The CDR3 has 14 amino acids. From germline, CDR1 is LNHNV and CDR2 YYDKDF (reference sequence).

This clone has only a few counts. The V gene is TRBV6-1, the J gene TRBJ2-7; D perhaps matches TRBD1 (6 bases). Germline V CDR1 and CDR2: MNHNS, SASEGT. This CDR3 comprises 13 residues. V was cut by 1 base and J by 5 bases, with 9 bases left in between. The CDR3 sequence: CASSEVRGNEQYF. CDR3 nucleotide sequence: TGTGCCAGCAGTGAAGTCAGGGGTAACGAGCAGTACTTC.

The V gene is TRBV5-1, the J gene TRBJ1-6, with D possibly TRBD1 on 6 matching bases. The CDR3 totals 13 residues. Trimming took 6 bases from V and 7 from J, leaving 11 bases between them. Germline assignment: CDR1 SGHRS and CDR2 YFSETQ. CDR3: CASTRTENSPLHF. In nucleotides, the CDR3 is TGCGCCAGCACCCGGACAGAAAATTCACCCCTCCACTTT.

The table lists this clone with a count of one. J is TRBJ2-2 and V is TRBV5-6; 10 bases line up with TRBD1. Germline V gene lookup returns CDR1 SGHDT and CDR2 YYEEEE. Trimming took 4 bases from V and 3 from J; bases not matched to a gene: 3. The CDR3 totals 15 residues. CDR3 in amino acids: CASSPGTGDTGELFF. The CDR3 nucleotides read TGTGCCAGCAGCCCCGGGACAGGGGACACCGGGGAGCTGTTTTTT.

The CDR3 spells CASSLGGSAGAWNEQFF. CDR3 DNA: TGTGCCAGCAGCTTAGGGGGATCTGCGGGAGCGTGGAATGAGCAGTTCTTC. This chain uses TRBV11-2 with TRBJ2-1, with 7 positions matching TRBD2. Trimming at V came to 1 base and at J to 7 bases, leaving 13 bases not matched to a gene. Looked up from germline, CDR1 is SGHAT and CDR2 is FQNNGV. This CDR3 is 17 amino acids long.

Written as DNA, the CDR3 is TGTGCCAGCAGCGTAGGTGGCGGCTCTAACTATGGCTACACCTTC. This codes for CASSVGGGSNYGYTF. The chain links TRBV9 to TRBJ1-2; D remains ambiguous. The CDR3 has 15 residues. Germline lookup yields CDR1 SGDLS and CDR2 YYNGEE. V was trimmed by 0 bases and J by 0 bases, leaving 9 bases between them.

The V and J genes are TRBV5-1 and TRBJ2-1, with D possibly TRBD1 on 6 matching bases. Trimming shortened V by 5 bases and J by 6 bases, and 18 bases separated the two germline ends. There are 15 residues in the CDR3. The germline V gene encodes CDR1 SGHRS and CDR2 YFSETQ. In nucleotides, the CDR3 is TGCGCCAGCAGACCGGACTCTCTGGGGGCCAATGAGCAGTTCTTC. Encoded protein: CASRPDSLGANEQFF.

V is TRBV18 and J is TRBJ1-4; D may be TRBD1 (6 bases). Trimming left V 0 bases short and J 8 bases short, with 19 bases between. The CDR3 consists of 17 residues. The germline CDR1 and CDR2 sequences are KGHSH and LQKENI. CDR3 sequence (DNA): TGTGCCAGCTCACCACCACCCGGGACACCTTTCCGGGAAAAACTGTTTTTT. It codes for CASSPPPGTPFREKLFF.

This sequence joins TRBV6-5 and TRBJ2-3; D is ambiguous. V lost 2 bases, J lost 2 bases, and 11 bases lay in between. Germline values: CDR1 MNHEY, CDR2 SVGAGI. This CDR3 is built from 15 residues. The CDR3 region is CASSYEAESTDTQYF. The CDR3 bases are TGTGCCAGCAGTTACGAGGCGGAATCCACAGATACGCAGTATTTT.

This clone was seen a single time. The chain employs TRBV18 and TRBJ2-2; D unresolved. CDR1 KGHSH and CDR2 LQKENI come from the germline V gene. CDR3 size: 14 residues. Trimming left V 8 bases short and J 10 bases short, with 20 bases between. The CDR3 DNA follows: TGTGCCAGCCACTACTCGCGTTCGCTAGAGGAGCTGTTTTTT. The encoded protein is CASHYSRSLEELFF.

The chain combines TRBV2 with TRBJ2-1; 10 bases line up with TRBD2. CDR3 length equals 15 residues. V lost 3 bases, J lost 10 bases, and 9 bases stayed unmatched. CDR1 is SNHLY and CDR2 is FYNNEI in the germline V gene. In DNA form, the CDR3 reads TGTGCCAGCAGTGACGTCCTAGCGGGAGTTGACGAGCAGTTCTTC. Translating gives CASSDVLAGVDEQFF. Full variable domain (remainder filled in from reference TRBV2 and TRBJ2-1): EPEVTQTPSHQVTQMGQEVILRCVPISNHLYFYWYRQILGQKVEFLVSFYNNEISEKSEIFDDQFSVERPDGSNFTLKIRSTKLEDSAMYFCASSDVLAGVDEQFFGPGTRLTVL.

The sample holds one count of this clone. This chain uses TRBV30 with TRBJ1-1; D perhaps matches TRBD1 (5 bases). CDR3 size: 12 residues. Trimming stripped 2 bases from V and 5 bases from J, with 9 bases between. The germline V gene has CDR1 GTSNPN and CDR2 SVGIG (reference sequence). The CDR3 nucleotides are TGTGCCTGGAGTCTCCGGGGGACTGAAGCTTTCTTT. Translated: CAWSLRGTEAFF.

The V gene is TRBV6-6, the J gene TRBJ1-6; D perhaps matches TRBD1 (5 bases). The germline gives CDR1 MNHNY, CDR2 SVGAGI (reference sequence). V lost 6 bases and J 6 bases, leaving 12 bases between the germline ends. The CDR3 has 14 amino acids. The CDR3, as DNA: TGTGCCAGCAGCCAGCGGGGGATTAATTCACCCCTCCACTTT. Amino acid sequence: CASSQRGINSPLHF.

V and J are TRBV5-5 and TRBJ2-7; D remains unclear. CDR3 length: 13 amino acids. CDR1 and CDR2 from the germline V gene are SGHKS and YYEKEE (reference sequence). V lost 1 base and J lost 6, with 11 bases in between. Written as DNA, the CDR3 is TGTGCCAGCAGCTTGACGGTCACCTTCGAGCAGTACTTC. It specifies CASSLTVTFEQYF.

The V call is TRBV29-1, the J call TRBJ2-3; 10 bases line up with TRBD2. Per the germline V gene, CDR1 is SQVTM and CDR2 is ANQGSEA. J gave up 2 bases and V 0 bases, and 5 bases lay outside the gene matches. The CDR3 contains 16 residues. The CDR3 here is CSVEDLLAGITDTQYF. DNA for the CDR3: TGCAGCGTTGAAGATCTACTAGCGGGGATCACAGATACGCAGTATTTT.

This clone appeared a few times. As DNA, the CDR3 is TGTGCCAGCAGGGAGGTTGGGCCCTATGGCTACACCTTC. Protein product: CASREVGPYGYTF. The chain uses TRBV21-1 and TRBJ1-2. TRBV21-1 is noted as a pseudogene. CDR3 length equals 13 residues.

This clone was counted ten times or more. The rearrangement uses TRBV20-1 and TRBJ1-1; D is undetermined. Trimming removed 5 bases at V and 1 base at J, with 5 bases between. CDR3 length: 11 amino acids. Germline assignment: CDR1 DFQATT and CDR2 SNEGSKA (reference sequence). The CDR3, as DNA: TGCAGTGCTCCGAGGAACACTGAAGCTTTCTTT. This encodes CSAPRNTEAFF.

This clone showed up just a few times. The V gene is TRBV9, the J gene TRBJ2-1; 7 bases map to TRBD2. With V trimmed by 3 bases and J by 5 bases, 8 bases remained unmatched. Germline loops: CDR1 SGDLS, CDR2 YYNGEE. This CDR3 has 15 residues. The CDR3 DNA sequence: TGTGCCAGCAGCGCCACTTATGGGACTAACAATGAGCAGTTCTTC. It codes for CASSATYGTNNEQFF.

The chain combines TRBV5-1 with TRBJ2-7; 12 nucleotides match TRBD2. Per germline, CDR1 SGHRS and CDR2 YFSETQ. V shed 3 bases, J shed 5 bases, and the junction held 6 bases outside the gene matches. This CDR3 has 15 residues. The CDR3 DNA is TGCGCCAGCAGCTCCCTAGCGGGAGGGCCCCACGAGCAGTACTTC. Its protein is CASSSLAGGPHEQYF. Based on the CDR3 plus reference TRBV5-1 and TRBJ2-7, the full variable domain is KAGVTQTPRYLIKTRGQQVTLSCSPISGHRSVSWYQQTPGQGLQFLFEYFSETQRNKGNFPGRFSGRQFSNSRSEMNVSTLELGDSALYLCASSSLAGGPHEQYFGPGTRLTVT.

This clone was observed a few times. This chain links TRBV30 with TRBJ2-2; D may be TRBD1 (6 bases). V was trimmed by 4 bases and J by 5 bases, leaving 11 bases between them. Germline assignment: CDR1 GTSNPN and CDR2 SVGIG (reference sequence). The CDR3 runs 13 residues. CDR3 in amino acids: CAWNRVLTGELFF. Here the CDR3 DNA reads TGTGCCTGGAACAGGGTCTTAACCGGGGAGCTGTTTTTT.

The chain links TRBV25-1 to TRBJ2-2; TRBD1 matches 7 bases. J gave up 8 bases and V 4 bases, and 7 bases lay outside the gene matches. Germline values: CDR1 MGHDK, CDR2 SYGVNS. The CDR3 length is 14 residues. The CDR3 loop is CASSGYDREGELFF. CDR3 DNA sequence: TGTGCCAGCAGTGGATACGACAGGGAAGGGGAGCTGTTTTTT. Variable domain in full (rest from reference TRBV25-1 and TRBJ2-2): EADIYQTPRYLVIGTGKKITLECSQTMGHDKMYWYQQDPGMELHLIHYSYGVNSTEKGDLSSESTVSRIRTEHFPLTLESARPSHTSQYLCASSGYDREGELFFGEGSRLTVL.

The V call is TRBV29-1, the J call TRBJ2-1, with 10 bases aligning to TRBD2. The length of the CDR3 is 15 residues. The V gene's germline CDR1 is SQVTM and CDR2 ANQGSEA. V lost 3 bases to trimming and J lost 4 bases; unmatched junction nucleotides: 6. The CDR3 coding sequence is TGCAGCGTTGAGACTAGCGGGCGCTTTTACAATGAGCAGTTCTTC. This codes for CSVETSGRFYNEQFF.

This clone came up once. The chain joins TRBV6-5 to TRBJ2-2; a weak D match, TRBD1 (6 bases). V was cut by 4 bases and J by 7 bases, with 13 bases left in between. Germline V lookup: CDR1 MNHEY, CDR2 SVGAGI. The CDR3 runs 14 residues. This CDR3 is CASSWSSGVGELFF. CDR3 DNA: TGTGCCAGCAGTTGGTCCTCAGGGGTCGGGGAGCTGTTTTTT.

The chain couples TRBV9 to TRBJ1-1; D possibly corresponds to TRBD1 (5 bases). Germline V gives CDR1 SGDLS, CDR2 YYNGEE. This CDR3 has 13 amino acids. The ends were cut back, 2 bases at V and 7 bases at J, with 12 bases in the middle. CDR3 residues: CASSVGARGEAFF. For the CDR3, the DNA is TGTGCCAGCAGCGTTGGGGCTAGGGGTGAAGCTTTCTTT.

The chain employs TRBV7-9 and TRBJ2-2, with TRBD1 as a possible D gene (6 bases). The germline V gene has CDR1 SEHNR and CDR2 FQNEAQ (reference sequence). The CDR3 runs to 17 residues. The V and J ends lost 7 bases and 0 bases respectively, with 18 bases between them. DNA of the CDR3: TGTGCCAGCACCAATCATTTGGGACAACCGAACACCGGGGAGCTGTTTTTT. Encoded protein: CASTNHLGQPNTGELFF.